The 8 T cell receptor beta chains reported below all come from one sample, sequenced in a study of STAT3 mutations in large granular lymphocyte leukemia. Study results and limitations: Every T-cell large granular lymphocyte leukemia patient had at least one immunodominant TCR beta clonotype.

These receptors have no identified antigens. Measured with immunoSEQ multiplex PCR; TCRdb has only the in-frame clones, and not every one. Of about 34,000 clones listed, 70% to 90% are singletons. What was sequenced was peripheral blood mononuclear cells. All receptors come from a man in his sixties with T-cell large granular lymphocyte leukemia. Some clones in this sample may be carry-over from other donors' samples.

J is TRBJ1-5 and V is TRBV19; D may be TRBD1 (5 bases). Germline CDR1 reads LNHDA; CDR2 reads SQIVND (reference sequence). The CDR3 consists of 13 residues. V lost 7 bases and J 5 bases, leaving 12 bases between the germline ends. The CDR3 sequence is CASIGGRYQPQHF. The DNA for the CDR3 is TGTGCCAGTATTGGGGGAAGGTATCAGCCCCAGCATTTT.

This clone came up once. The V and J genes are TRBV4-3 and TRBJ2-7; 9 bases map to TRBD1. This CDR3 comprises 15 residues. Germline CDR1 reads LGHNA; CDR2 reads YSLEER. V was pared by 3 bases and J by 2 bases, with 5 bases of the junction left unmatched. The CDR3 nucleotides are TGCGCCAGCAGCCATCGACAGGGGGGGACCTACGAGCAGTACTTC. Translation gives CASSHRQGGTYEQYF.

The J gene is TRBJ2-7, the V gene TRBV29-1; possibly TRBD2 for D (6 bases). The CDR3 runs 13 residues. The germline V gene has CDR1 SQVTM and CDR2 ANQGSEA. Trimming stripped 7 bases from V and 4 bases from J, with 17 bases between. CDR3 nucleotides: TGCAGCGCGTCCTTAGCGGAAGGGTACGAGCAGTACTTC. It translates to CSASLAEGYEQYF.

The chain uses TRBV6-1 and TRBJ1-4, with TRBD1 matching 7 bases. The CDR3 is 16 residues long. V shed 0 bases, J shed 7 bases, and the junction held 8 bases outside the gene matches. In germline, CDR1 is MNHNS, CDR2 SASEGT. CDR3 sequence: CASSEAMRGPGEKLFF. CDR3 in DNA: TGTGCCAGCAGTGAAGCCATGAGGGGGCCGGGTGAAAAACTGTTTTTT.

The rearrangement links TRBV5-1 to TRBJ2-7; the D is unclear. The V end was cut by 0 bases, the J end by 4 bases, with 14 bases between. Germline-derived CDR1 and CDR2 are SGHRS and YFSETQ. The CDR3 has 15 residues. The CDR3 reads CASSLEGRPQYEQYF. CDR3 sequence (DNA): TGCGCCAGCAGCTTGGAGGGCCGTCCTCAATACGAGCAGTACTTC.

J is TRBJ2-7 and V is TRBV9; D is unclear. Trimming cost V 4 bases and J 9 bases, with 17 bases left between them. The V gene's germline CDR1 is SGDLS and CDR2 YYNGEE. CDR3 length: 13 residues. CDR3 sequence (DNA): TGTGCCAGCAGCCCCATGGGCACCGCCGGGCAGTACTTC. This translates into CASSPMGTAGQYF.

The V and J genes are TRBV19 and TRBJ2-7; 8 bases align to TRBD2. The germline gives CDR1 LNHDA, CDR2 SQIVND (reference sequence). The trim removed 0 bases at V and 7 bases at J, leaving 11 bases unmatched. The CDR3 is made up of 16 amino acids. CDR3 nucleotide sequence: TGTGCCAGTAGTATAGAGGCGGGGGGCCGTTTGGGGGAGCAGTACTTC. It specifies CASSIEAGGRLGEQYF. The entire variable domain, with the rest obtained from reference TRBV19 and TRBJ2-7, is as follows: DGGITQSPKYLFRKEGQNVTLSCEQNLNHDAMYWYRQDPGQGLRLIYYSQIVNDFQKGDIAEGYSVSREKKESFPLTVTSAQKNPTAFYLCASSIEAGGRLGEQYFGPGTRLTVT.

This clone was seen a single time. The chain has TRBV5-4 and TRBJ2-2; D not certain. V lost 0 bases and J 3 bases, leaving 9 bases between the germline ends. The CDR3 length is 15 residues. CDR1 is SGHNT and CDR2 is YYREEE in the germline V gene (reference sequence). The CDR3 DNA reads as TGTGCCAGCAGCTTGGCCGGGTCCCACACCGGGGAGCTGTTTTTT. Translated, it gives CASSLAGSHTGELFF.